This TCR beta chain was captured by sequencing in a study of T cells in localized non-small cell lung cancer. Germline V lookup: CDR1 LGHNA, CDR2 YNFKEQ. J was trimmed by 4 bases and V by 1 base; bases with no gene match: 3. This CDR3 is built from 17 residues. Study results and limitations: Uninvolved adjacent lung had the highest recorded T cell clonality, with tumor below it.

Profiling relied on immunoSEQ multiplex PCR, and the TCRdb table lists in-frame clones only, not all of them. The sample has 70,000 to 85,000 clones; around 85% are singletons. Details on this clone: Antigen specificity is unknown.

This sample comprised peripheral blood, obtained before any cancer treatment. The sequence was collected from a female donor older than 55 with stage I lung adenocarcinoma. The rearrangement uses TRBV4-2 and TRBJ2-2; 13 bases are shared with TRBD2. CDR3 sequence (DNA): TGTGCCAGCAGCCAAGGGGGACTAGCGGGATCCACCGGGGAGCTGTTTTTT. Amino acid sequence: CASSQGGLAGSTGELFF.